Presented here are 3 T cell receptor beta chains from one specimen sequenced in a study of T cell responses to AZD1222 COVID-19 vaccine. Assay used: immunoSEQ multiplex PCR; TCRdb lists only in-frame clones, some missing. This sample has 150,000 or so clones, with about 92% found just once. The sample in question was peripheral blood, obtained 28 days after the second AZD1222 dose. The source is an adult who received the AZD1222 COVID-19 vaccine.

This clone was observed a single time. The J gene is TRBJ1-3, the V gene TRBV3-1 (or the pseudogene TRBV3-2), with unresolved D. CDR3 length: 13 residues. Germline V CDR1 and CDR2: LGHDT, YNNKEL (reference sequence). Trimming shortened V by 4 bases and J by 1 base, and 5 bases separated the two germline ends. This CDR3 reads CASSPISGNTIYF. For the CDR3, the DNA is TGTGCCAGCAGCCCGATTTCTGGAAACACCATATATTTT.

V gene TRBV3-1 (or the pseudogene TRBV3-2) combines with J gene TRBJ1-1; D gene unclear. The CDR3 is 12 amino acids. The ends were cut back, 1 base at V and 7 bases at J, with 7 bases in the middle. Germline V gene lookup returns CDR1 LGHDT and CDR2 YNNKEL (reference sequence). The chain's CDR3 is CASSQGAGEAFF. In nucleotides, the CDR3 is TGTGCCAGCAGCCAAGGAGCGGGTGAAGCTTTCTTT.

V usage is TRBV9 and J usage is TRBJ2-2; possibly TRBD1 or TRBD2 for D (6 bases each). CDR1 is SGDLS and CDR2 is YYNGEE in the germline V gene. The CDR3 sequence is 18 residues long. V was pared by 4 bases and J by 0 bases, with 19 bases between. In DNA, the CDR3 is TGTGCCAGCAGCCCGCGGGGACATCCGACCCCGAACACCGGGGAGCTGTTTTTT. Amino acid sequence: CASSPRGHPTPNTGELFF.